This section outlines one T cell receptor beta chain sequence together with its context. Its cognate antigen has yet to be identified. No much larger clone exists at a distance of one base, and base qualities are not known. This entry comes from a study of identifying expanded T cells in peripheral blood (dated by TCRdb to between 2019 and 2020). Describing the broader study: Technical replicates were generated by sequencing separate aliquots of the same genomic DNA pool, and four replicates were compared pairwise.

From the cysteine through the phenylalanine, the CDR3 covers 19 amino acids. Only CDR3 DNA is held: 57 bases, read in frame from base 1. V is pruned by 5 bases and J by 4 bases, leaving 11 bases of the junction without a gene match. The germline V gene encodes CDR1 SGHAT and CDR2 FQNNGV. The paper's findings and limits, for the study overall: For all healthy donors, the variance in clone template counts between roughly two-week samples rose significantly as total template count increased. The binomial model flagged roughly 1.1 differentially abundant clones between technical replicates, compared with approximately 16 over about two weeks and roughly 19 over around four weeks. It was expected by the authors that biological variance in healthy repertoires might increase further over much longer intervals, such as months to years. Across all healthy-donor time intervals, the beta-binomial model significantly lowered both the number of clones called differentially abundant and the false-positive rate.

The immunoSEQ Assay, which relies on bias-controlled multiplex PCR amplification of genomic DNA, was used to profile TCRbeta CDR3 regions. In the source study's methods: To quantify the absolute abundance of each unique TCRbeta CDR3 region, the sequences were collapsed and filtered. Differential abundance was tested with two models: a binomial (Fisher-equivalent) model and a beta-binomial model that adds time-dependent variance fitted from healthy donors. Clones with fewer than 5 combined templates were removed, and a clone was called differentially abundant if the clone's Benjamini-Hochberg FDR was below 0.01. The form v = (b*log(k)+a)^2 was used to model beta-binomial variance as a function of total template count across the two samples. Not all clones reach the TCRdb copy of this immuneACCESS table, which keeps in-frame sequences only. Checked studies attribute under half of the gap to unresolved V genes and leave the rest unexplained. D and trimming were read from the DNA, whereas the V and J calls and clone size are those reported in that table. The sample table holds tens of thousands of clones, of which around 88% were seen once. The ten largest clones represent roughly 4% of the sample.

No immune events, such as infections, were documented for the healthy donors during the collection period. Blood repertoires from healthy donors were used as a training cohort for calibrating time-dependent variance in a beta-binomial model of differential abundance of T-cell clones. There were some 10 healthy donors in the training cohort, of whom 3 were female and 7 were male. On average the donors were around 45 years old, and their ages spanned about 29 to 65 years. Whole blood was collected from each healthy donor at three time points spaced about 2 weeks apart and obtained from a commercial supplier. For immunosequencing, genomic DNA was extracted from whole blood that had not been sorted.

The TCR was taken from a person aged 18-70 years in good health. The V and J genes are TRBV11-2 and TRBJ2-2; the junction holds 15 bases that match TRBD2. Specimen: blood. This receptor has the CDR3 CASSRPGLAGGGATGELFF. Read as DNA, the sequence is TGTGCCAGCAGCCGCCCGGGACTAGCGGGGGGAGGCGCCACCGGGGAGCTGTTTTTT.